This T cell receptor (beta chain) derives from a study of cytomegalovirus exposure and HLA in healthy donors. CDR1 SEHNR and CDR2 FQNEAQ come from the germline V gene (reference sequence). This CDR3 is built from 13 residues. V lost 10 bases and J lost 5; bases outside the gene matches: 6. The primer mix had 60 Vbeta and 13 Jbeta primers. Sequenced by immunoSEQ multiplex PCR; TCRdb stores in-frame clones only, minus some. The data hold approximately 170,000 clones, with more than 60% observed a single time. The chain joins TRBV7-9 to TRBJ2-7, with 12 bases fitting TRBD2. The TCR was taken from a female donor in good health and CMV-seronegative. Sequencing used PBMCs. As DNA, the CDR3 is TGTGCCATCGCTAGCGGGAGGGCCCACGAGCAGTACTTC. Its translation is CAIASGRAHEQYF.